The rows below give T cell receptor beta chains drawn from one sample of a study of T cells expressing NK-cell markers. Each CDR3 protein gets one entry in TCRdb, which reprocessed the 5' RACE reads and gives no DNA. The repertoire table contains 500,000 to 700,000 distinct CDR3 sequences. The sequenced material came from blood T cells: a sorted CD56 or NKG2C T cell subset, CD4+ or CD8+ T cells, or bulk PBMC T cells (not recorded which). Receptors originate from a man aged 18 to 30 in good health. Each CDR3 is given with its conserved first and last residue. The order of the fields is V gene, J gene, CDR3 protein.

TRBV5-1	TRBJ2-7	CASSLARLAGGIGEQYF
TRBV12-3/TRBV12-4	TRBJ2-2	CASRSDSGELFF
TRBV28	TRBJ2-1	CATRFGGEQFF
TRBV4-3	TRBJ2-5	CASSLDYGDRSETQYF
TRBV15	TRBJ2-7	CATSRDRGTGVTYEQYF
TRBV7-6	TRBJ2-7	CASSLYAGGPAEQYF
TRBV12-3/TRBV12-4	TRBJ1-2	CASSFHRVLSNYGYTF
TRBV20-1	TRBJ2-2	CSARDRSEFTGELFF
TRBV6-5	TRBJ2-2	CASWTGGTGVGGELFF
TRBV15	TRBJ2-5	CATSRGAGQAEETQYF
TRBV5-1	TRBJ2-7	CASSRTFTGPSSYEQYF
TRBV3-1	TRBJ2-1	CASTQGSRNEQFF
TRBV20-1	TRBJ2-3	CSAGLGRGTDTQYF
TRBV5-1	TRBJ2-1	CASSLVTVADGNEQFF
TRBV7-9	TRBJ2-2	CASSLGPRDRVPGELFF
TRBV20-1	TRBJ1-4	CSARDYQTATNEKLFF
TRBV27	TRBJ1-5	CASSLSSASNQPQHF
TRBV24-1	TRBJ2-1	CATSDSRTPYNEQFF
TRBV5-1	TRBJ2-1	CASSHSGFGDEQFF
TRBV4-3	TRBJ2-7	CASSQASGVSYEQYF
TRBV5-1	TRBJ2-5	CASSRISGETQYF
TRBV30	TRBJ2-3	CAWSPLAGVGDTQYF
TRBV6-1	TRBJ1-1	CASNGGLYTEAFF
TRBV4-1	TRBJ2-3	CASSQVGSRSDTQYF
TRBV5-1	TRBJ2-3	CATRLAEYTDTQYF
TRBV7-9	TRBJ2-7	CASTTGGMAYEQYF
TRBV12-3/TRBV12-4	TRBJ1-4	CASSLGGGLGEKLFF
TRBV27	TRBJ2-1	CASSSLAGGLEQFF
TRBV5-1	TRBJ2-1	CASSFPGSGGYNEQFF